This T cell receptor (beta chain) was documented in a study of blood T cell repertoires in COVID-19 (dated by TCRdb to about 2020). About the full investigation: Collaborator samples came from the United States, Italy and Spain and covered acute and convalescent phases of COVID-19. The prospective study material was composed of cDNA or gDNA derived from T cells, B-cell-depleted T cells, or PBMCs. Subjects who had been exposed to COVID-19, were actively infected with it, or had recovered from it provided the deeply sampled blood TCRbeta repertoires that made up the dataset. The repertoires were released in a freely available public database meant as a resource for research on the immune response to SARS-CoV-2. Samples were obtained from the ongoing ImmuneRACE study (first 160 participants) and from about 1,300 subjects provided by 6 global collaborators. The sample metadata nearly always contained a de-identified subject ID, COVID-19 status, age in years and sex. Where available, HLA class I and class II types were obtained from metadata supplied by the sample provider rather than from assay-based typing.

TCRbeta CDR3 regions were amplified from genomic DNA by means of the immunoSEQ Assay, a bias-controlled multiplex PCR. As for the authors' bioinformatics: The number of nucleated cells in each sample was estimated from the amplification of reference gene primers within the assay. Sequence reads were collapsed and filtered to measure the absolute abundance of every unique TCRbeta CDR3 rearrangement. For each sample, productive Simpson clonality was calculated as the square root of Simpson's diversity index across productive rearrangements. This immuneACCESS table, as held by TCRdb, lists in-frame sequences with V and J called but not all clones. Of the missing ones, under half trace to an unresolved V gene in checked studies; the others have no known cause. Clonal size and the V and J genes are those of that table, whereas D and trimming came from the DNA. This sample has around 200,000 clones in its table, and 75% to 90% of those were observed once. The ten largest clones take up 0.65% to 0.85% of the sample.

Beyond this particular receptor, the publication reports: The amount of clinical and demographic metadata varied by source and participant and was provided uncurated.

The collaborating institutions used their own protocols to collect whole blood in K2EDTA tubes. For TCRbeta analysis, collaborator samples were shipped as frozen whole blood, as isolated PBMCs, or as DNA extracted from either sample type. Details on this clone: The specificity of this receptor is unknown. The sample holds no much larger clone one base away, and base qualities are not on file.

Reading from cysteine to phenylalanine, the CDR3 counts 14 amino acids. Kept here is only the CDR3 DNA, which spans 42 bases and is read in frame from base 1. For CDR1 and CDR2, the germline V gene lists SGHRS and YFSETQ. Trimming leaves V shorter by 5 bases and J shorter by 3 bases, with the junction holding 7 bases beyond the gene matches. Sequencing input: peripheral blood. The sequence came from a middle-aged man with acute or convalescent COVID-19. Rearrangement joined TRBV5-1 to TRBJ2-7, with 8 junctional bases fitting TRBD2. The nucleotides read TGCGCCAGCAGATCGACTAGCGCTAACTACGAGCAGTACTTC. Translated, it gives CASRSTSANYEQYF.